A selection of T cell receptor beta chains follows, all from one sample in a study of T cell changes during pregnancy in multiple sclerosis. Sequenced by immunoSEQ multiplex PCR; TCRdb stores in-frame clones only, minus some. The table lists 40,000 to 50,000 clones, 90% to 95% of them singletons. This sample comprised CD8+ T cells from peripheral blood mononuclear cells, obtained in the first trimester of pregnancy. These receptors came from a female donor with multiple sclerosis, enrolled in a pregnancy study. Both conserved end residues are part of each CDR3. The D gene is left open where the match is weak. Clone size appears in some rows only: once, few, many, or a class for an expanded clone.

J: TRBJ1-6
size: -
D: -
V: TRBV9
DNA: TGTGCCAGTTCTGGGGCTTACAGGGCCTTAAATTCACCCCTCCACTTT
CDR3: CASSGAYRALNSPLHF

J: TRBJ2-5
size: -
D: -
V: TRBV7-9
DNA: TGTGCCAGCAGCCCCAGGGATACGGAGACCCAGTACTTC
CDR3: CASSPRDTETQYF

J: TRBJ2-2
size: -
D: -
V: TRBV27
DNA: TGTGCCAGCAGTTTATACGGGGGGAACACCGGGGAGCTGTTTTTT
CDR3: CASSLYGGNTGELFF

J: TRBJ1-3
size: -
D: TRBD1
V: TRBV6-4
DNA: TGTGCCAGCAGTGGTCGACAGGGAAGAAGTCCTGGAAACACCATATATTTT
CDR3: CASSGRQGRSPGNTIYF

J: TRBJ2-1
size: -
D: TRBD2
V: TRBV6-7
DNA: TGTGCCAGCAGTTCCTTTACGGGAGGAGACAATGAGCAGTTCTTC
CDR3: CASSSFTGGDNEQFF

J: TRBJ2-7
size: -
D: TRBD2
V: TRBV4-3
DNA: TGCGCCAGCAGCCAAGACCATAGCGGGGGATCCTACGAGCAGTACTTC
CDR3: CASSQDHSGGSYEQYF

J: TRBJ1-2
size: -
D: -
V: TRBV9
DNA: TGTGCCAGCAGCGTATTGGGCACCGTGGGCGCAGCTAACTATGGCTACACCTTC
CDR3: CASSVLGTVGAANYGYTF

J: TRBJ2-4
size: -
D: -
V: TRBV7-9
DNA: TGTGCCAGCAGTACAGGGTTAAACATTCAGTACTTC
CDR3: CASSTGLNIQYF

J: TRBJ2-7
size: -
D: TRBD1
V: TRBV4-1
DNA: TGCGCCAGCAGCCAGGGGGCAGGGGGCTCCTACGAGCAGTACTTC
CDR3: CASSQGAGGSYEQYF

J: TRBJ2-5
size: -
D: TRBD2
V: TRBV7-3
DNA: TGTGCCAGCAGCCAACTAGCGGGGAAGCAAGAGACCCAGTACTTC
CDR3: CASSQLAGKQETQYF

J: TRBJ2-2
size: -
D: -
V: TRBV6-5
DNA: TGTGCCAGCAGTTATACGGGAAACACCGGGGAGCTGTTTTTT
CDR3: CASSYTGNTGELFF

J: TRBJ2-7
size: -
D: -
V: TRBV27
DNA: TGTGCCAGCAGTTTTGTCGGCTACGAGCAGTACTTC
CDR3: CASSFVGYEQYF

J: TRBJ2-1
size: -
D: -
V: TRBV9
DNA: TGTGCCAGCAGCGTGGATTGGGGCCAGGGCGATGAGCAGTTCTTC
CDR3: CASSVDWGQGDEQFF

J: TRBJ2-5
size: -
D: -
V: TRBV7-9
DNA: TGTGCCAGCAGCCCCCGGGGGTATCTTTCGGAGACCCAGTACTTC
CDR3: CASSPRGYLSETQYF

J: TRBJ2-3
size: -
D: -
V: TRBV9
DNA: TGTGCCAGCAGCCCCCAACGGACAGGCGGGGCAGATACGCAGTATTTT
CDR3: CASSPQRTGGADTQYF

J: TRBJ1-1
size: -
D: -
V: TRBV29-1
DNA: TGCAGCGCAGTCAGGGATTCCGACACTGAAGCTTTCTTT
CDR3: CSAVRDSDTEAFF

J: TRBJ2-7
size: -
D: TRBD2
V: TRBV7-6
DNA: TGTGCCAGCAGCCGTGACGTAAATACAAAGCGGGAGGGAGCGATCCCCCTCGAGCAGTACTTC
CDR3: CASSRDVNTKREGAIPLEQYF

J: TRBJ2-1
size: -
D: TRBD2
V: TRBV7-3
DNA: TGTGCCAGCAGCTTAAATGCGGGAGAGGCCTACAATGAGCAGTTCTTC
CDR3: CASSLNAGEAYNEQFF

J: TRBJ2-2
size: -
D: TRBD2
V: TRBV4-1
DNA: TGCGCCAGCAGCCAAGATCTTCGGGAGGGGGCGAACACCGGGGAGCTGTTTTTT
CDR3: CASSQDLREGANTGELFF

J: TRBJ2-2
size: once
D: TRBD2
V: TRBV30
DNA: TGTGCCGCCAAGCCGGGACTAGGGACCGGGGAGCTGTTTTTT
CDR3: CAAKPGLGTGELFF